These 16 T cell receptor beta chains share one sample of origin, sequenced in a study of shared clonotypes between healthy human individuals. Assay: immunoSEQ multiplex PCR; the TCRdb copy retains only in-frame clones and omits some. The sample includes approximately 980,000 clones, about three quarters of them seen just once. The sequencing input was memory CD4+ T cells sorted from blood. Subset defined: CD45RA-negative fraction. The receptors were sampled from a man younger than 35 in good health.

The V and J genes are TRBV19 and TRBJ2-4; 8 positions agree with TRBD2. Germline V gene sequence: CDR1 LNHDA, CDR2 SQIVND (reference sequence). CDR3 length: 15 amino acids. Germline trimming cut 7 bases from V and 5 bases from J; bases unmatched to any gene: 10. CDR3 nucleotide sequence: TGTGCCAGTACCCCAGGCCCAGCGGGGGAAAACATTCAGTACTTC. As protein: CASTPGPAGENIQYF.

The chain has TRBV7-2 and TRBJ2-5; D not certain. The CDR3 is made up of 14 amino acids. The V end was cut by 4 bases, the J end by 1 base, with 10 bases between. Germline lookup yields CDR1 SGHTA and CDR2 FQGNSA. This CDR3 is CASSSWLFQETQYF. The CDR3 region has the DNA TGTGCCAGCAGCTCTTGGTTATTCCAAGAGACCCAGTACTTC.

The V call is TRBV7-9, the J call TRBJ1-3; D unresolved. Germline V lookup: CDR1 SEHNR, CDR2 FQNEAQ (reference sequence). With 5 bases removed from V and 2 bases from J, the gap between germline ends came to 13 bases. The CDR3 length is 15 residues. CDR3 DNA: TGTGCCAGCAGCCCCAGGTGGGTTGCTGGAAACACCATATATTTT. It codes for CASSPRWVAGNTIYF.

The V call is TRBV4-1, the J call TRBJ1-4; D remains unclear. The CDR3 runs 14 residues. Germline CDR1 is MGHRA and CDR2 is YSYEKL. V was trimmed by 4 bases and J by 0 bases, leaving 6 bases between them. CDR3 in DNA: TGCGCCAGCAGCCTTGGTGCAACTAATGAAAAACTGTTTTTT. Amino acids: CASSLGATNEKLFF.

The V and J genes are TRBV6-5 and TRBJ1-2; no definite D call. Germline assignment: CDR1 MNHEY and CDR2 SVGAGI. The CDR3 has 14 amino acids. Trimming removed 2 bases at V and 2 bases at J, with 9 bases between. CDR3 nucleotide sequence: TGTGCCAGCAGTTACCGGGATGTCAACTATGGCTACACCTTC. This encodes CASSYRDVNYGYTF.

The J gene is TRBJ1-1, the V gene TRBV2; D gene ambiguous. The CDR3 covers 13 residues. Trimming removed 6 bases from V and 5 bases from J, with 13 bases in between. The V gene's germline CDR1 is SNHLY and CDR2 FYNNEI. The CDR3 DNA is TGTGCCAGCAGCCAACAAGGACGAACTGAAGCTTTCTTT. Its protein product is CASSQQGRTEAFF.

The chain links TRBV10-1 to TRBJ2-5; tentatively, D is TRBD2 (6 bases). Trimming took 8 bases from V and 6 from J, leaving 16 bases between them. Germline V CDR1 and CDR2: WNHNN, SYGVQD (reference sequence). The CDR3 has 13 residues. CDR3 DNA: TGCGCCAGCCTTTGGGGGAGGTCGAAGACCCAGTACTTC. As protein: CASLWGRSKTQYF.

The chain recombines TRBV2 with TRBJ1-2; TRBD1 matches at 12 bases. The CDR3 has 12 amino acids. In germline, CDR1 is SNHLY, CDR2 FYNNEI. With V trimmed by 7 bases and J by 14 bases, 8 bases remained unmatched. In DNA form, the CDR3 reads TGTGCCAGCATGCGGGACAGGGGGCAGTGGACCTTC. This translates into CASMRDRGQWTF.

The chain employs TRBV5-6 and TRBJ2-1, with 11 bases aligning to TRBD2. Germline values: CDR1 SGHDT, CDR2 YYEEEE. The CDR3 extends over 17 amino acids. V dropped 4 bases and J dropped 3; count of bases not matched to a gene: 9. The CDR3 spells CASSARLGLAGYNEQFF. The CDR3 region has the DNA TGTGCCAGCAGCGCCCGCCTTGGACTAGCGGGCTACAATGAGCAGTTCTTC. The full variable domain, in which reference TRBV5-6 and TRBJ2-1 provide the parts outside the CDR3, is DAGVTQSPTHLIKTRGQQVTLRCSPKSGHDTVSWYQQALGQGPQFIFQYYEEEERQRGNFPDRFSGHQFPNYSSELNVNALLLGDSALYLCASSARLGLAGYNEQFFGPGTRLTVL.

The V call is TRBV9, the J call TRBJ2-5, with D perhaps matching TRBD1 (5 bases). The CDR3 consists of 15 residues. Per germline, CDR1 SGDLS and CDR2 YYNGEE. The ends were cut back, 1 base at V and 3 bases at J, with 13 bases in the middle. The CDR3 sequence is CASSVTGYYEETQYF. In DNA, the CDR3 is TGTGCCAGCAGCGTAACAGGATACTACGAAGAGACCCAGTACTTC.

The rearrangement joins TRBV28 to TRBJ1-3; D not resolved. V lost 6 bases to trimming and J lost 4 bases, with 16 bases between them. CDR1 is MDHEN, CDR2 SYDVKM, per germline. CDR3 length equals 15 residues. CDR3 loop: CASSPPGLLGNTIYF. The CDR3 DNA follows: TGTGCCAGCAGCCCGCCGGGCCTCCTGGGAAACACCATATATTTT.

Here the CDR3 reads CASSPTWGGEQYF. CDR3 DNA: TGTGCCAGCTCACCGACCTGGGGGGGCGAGCAGTACTTC. The chain joins TRBV18 to TRBJ2-7; TRBD2 aligns across 7 bases. CDR1 and CDR2 (germline): KGHSH, LQKENI. This CDR3 region has 13 residues. The V and J ends lost 3 bases and 6 bases, in that order; junction bases with no gene match: 5.

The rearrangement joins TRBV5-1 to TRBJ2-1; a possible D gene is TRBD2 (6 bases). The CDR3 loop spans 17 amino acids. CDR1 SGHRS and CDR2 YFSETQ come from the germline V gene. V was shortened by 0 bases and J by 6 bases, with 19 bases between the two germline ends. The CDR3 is CASSLALRGGGGNEQFF. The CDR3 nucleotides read TGCGCCAGCAGCTTGGCCTTGAGGGGAGGTGGGGGCAATGAGCAGTTCTTC.

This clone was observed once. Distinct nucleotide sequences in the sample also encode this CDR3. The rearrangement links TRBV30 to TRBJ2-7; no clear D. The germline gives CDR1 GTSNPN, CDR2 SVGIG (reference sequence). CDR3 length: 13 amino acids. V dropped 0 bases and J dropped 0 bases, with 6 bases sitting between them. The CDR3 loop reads CAWSVGNSYEQYF. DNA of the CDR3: TGTGCCTGGAGTGTGGGGAACTCCTACGAGCAGTACTTC. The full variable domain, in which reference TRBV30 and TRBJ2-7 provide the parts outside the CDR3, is SQTIHQWPATLVQPVGSPLSLECTVEGTSNPNLYWYRQAAGRGLQLLFYSVGIGQISSEVPQNLSASRPQDRQFILSSKKLLLSDSGFYLCAWSVGNSYEQYFGPGTRLTVT.

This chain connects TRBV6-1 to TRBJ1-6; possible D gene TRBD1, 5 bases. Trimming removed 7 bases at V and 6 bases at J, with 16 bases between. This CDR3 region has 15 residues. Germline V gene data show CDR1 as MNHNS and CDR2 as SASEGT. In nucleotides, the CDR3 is TGTGCCAGCACCTCGGGGGGGGGTGGTAATTCACCCCTCCACTTT. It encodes CASTSGGGGNSPLHF.

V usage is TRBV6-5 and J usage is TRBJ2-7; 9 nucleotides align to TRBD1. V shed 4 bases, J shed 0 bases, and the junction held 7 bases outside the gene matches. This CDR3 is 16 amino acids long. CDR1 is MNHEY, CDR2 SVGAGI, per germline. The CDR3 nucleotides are TGTGCCAGCAGTTCTACTGGACAGGGGAGCTCCTACGAGCAGTACTTC. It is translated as CASSSTGQGSSYEQYF.